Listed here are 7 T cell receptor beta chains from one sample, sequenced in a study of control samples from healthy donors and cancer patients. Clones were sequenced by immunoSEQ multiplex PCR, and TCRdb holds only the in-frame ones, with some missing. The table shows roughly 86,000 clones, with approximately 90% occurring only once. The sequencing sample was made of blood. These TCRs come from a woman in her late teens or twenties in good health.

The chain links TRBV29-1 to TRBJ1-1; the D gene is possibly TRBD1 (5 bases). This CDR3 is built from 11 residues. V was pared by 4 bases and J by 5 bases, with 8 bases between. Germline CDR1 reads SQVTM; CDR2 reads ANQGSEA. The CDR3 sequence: CSVGGGTEAFF. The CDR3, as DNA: TGCAGCGTTGGGGGGGGAACTGAAGCTTTCTTT. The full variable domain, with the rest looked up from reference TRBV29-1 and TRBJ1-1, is SAVISQKPSRDICQRGTSLTIQCQVDSQVTMMFWYRQQPGQSLTLIATANQGSEATYESGFVIDKFPISRPNLTFSTLTVSNMSPEDSSIYLCSVGGGTEAFFGQGTRLTVV.

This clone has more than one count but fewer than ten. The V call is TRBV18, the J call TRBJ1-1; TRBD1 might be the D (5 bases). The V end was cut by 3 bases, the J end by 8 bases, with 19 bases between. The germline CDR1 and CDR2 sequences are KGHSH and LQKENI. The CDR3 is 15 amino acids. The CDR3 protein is CASSPNRGVQGEAFF. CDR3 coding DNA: TGTGCCAGCTCACCGAACCGCGGGGTTCAGGGAGAAGCTTTCTTT.

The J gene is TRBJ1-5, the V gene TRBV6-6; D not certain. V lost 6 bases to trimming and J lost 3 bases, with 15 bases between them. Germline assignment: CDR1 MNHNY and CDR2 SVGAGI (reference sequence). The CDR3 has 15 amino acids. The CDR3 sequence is CASSFGSWVNQPQHF. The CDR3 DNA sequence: TGTGCCAGCAGCTTCGGCAGTTGGGTCAATCAGCCCCAGCATTTT.

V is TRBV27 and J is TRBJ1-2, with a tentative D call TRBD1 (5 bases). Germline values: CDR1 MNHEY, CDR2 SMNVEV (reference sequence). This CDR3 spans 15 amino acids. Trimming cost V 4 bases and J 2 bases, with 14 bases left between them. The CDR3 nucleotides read TGTGCCAGCAGTTCACTAGCGGGGGTCAACTATGGCTACACCTTC. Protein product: CASSSLAGVNYGYTF.

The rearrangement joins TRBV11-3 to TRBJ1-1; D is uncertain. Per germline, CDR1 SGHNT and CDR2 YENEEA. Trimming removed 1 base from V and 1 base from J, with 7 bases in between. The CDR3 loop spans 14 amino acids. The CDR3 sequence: CASSLGGGNTEAFF. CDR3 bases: TGTGCCAGCAGCTTAGGGGGAGGGAACACTGAAGCTTTCTTT.

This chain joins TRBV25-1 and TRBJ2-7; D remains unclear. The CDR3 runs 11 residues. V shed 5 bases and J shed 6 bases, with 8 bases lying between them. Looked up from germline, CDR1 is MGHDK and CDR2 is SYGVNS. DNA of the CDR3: TGTGCCAGCAGTACCGGGCCCGAGCAGTACTTC. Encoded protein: CASSTGPEQYF.

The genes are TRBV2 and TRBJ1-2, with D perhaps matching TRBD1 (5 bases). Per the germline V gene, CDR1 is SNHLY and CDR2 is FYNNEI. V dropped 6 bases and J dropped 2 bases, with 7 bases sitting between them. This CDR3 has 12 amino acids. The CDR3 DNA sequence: TGTGCCAGCAGGGGACGGAACTATGGCTACACCTTC. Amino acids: CASRGRNYGYTF.